This T cell receptor (beta chain) was obtained from a study of blood T cell repertoires in COVID-19. Background on the study: The analysed material was cDNA or gDNA that came from T cells, B-cell-depleted T cells, or PBMCs.

Source study methods: Researchers report that nucleated cell counts were estimated from reference gene primer amplification. Assay: immunoSEQ multiplex PCR; the TCRdb copy retains only in-frame clones and omits some. The DNA gave D and trimming, while V, J and clone size come from that table. The table lists approximately 150,000 clones, around 84% of them singletons. Residents of 24 US areas, aged roughly 18 to 89 years, made up the participants. Assignments of participants to cohorts depended upon their own reported clinical history. The junction had 2 bases not matched to a gene; V was cut back by 5 bases and J by 3 bases. Germline values: CDR1 SGHVS, CDR2 FNYEAQ. The CDR3 runs to 13 residues.

The source of this sequence is a woman in her 50s who had recovered from COVID-19. Sequences were obtained from PBMCs or T cells enriched from blood (not recorded which). The chain employs TRBV7-6 and TRBJ2-7, with 9 bases fitting TRBD1. The chain's CDR3 is CASSRDRDYEQYF. Here the CDR3 DNA reads TGTGCCAGCAGCCGGGACAGGGACTACGAGCAGTACTTC.